This passage covers 10 T cell receptor beta chains from one sample sequenced in a study of Graves' ophthalmopathy and Graves' hyperthyroidism. The sequenced template was RNA, covering the TCR beta CDR3 region. First-round RT-PCR relied on HTBI primers, and a second-round multiplex PCR came next. TCRdb ran MiXCR on the multiplex PCR reads and lists one entry per CDR3 protein. The profile shows around 670,000 distinct CDR3 sequences, roughly 40% of them singletons. Specimen: peripheral blood. The receptors here all came from an adult man with Graves' ophthalmopathy.

This clonotype was recorded a few times. The chain's CDR3 is CASSADQGQGNEQYF. For the CDR3, the DNA is TGTGCCAGCAGTGCGGACCAGGGACAGGGGAACGAGCAGTACTTC. The rearrangement links TRBV25-1 to TRBJ2-7; 10 bases match TRBD1. Germline V gene sequence: CDR1 MGHDK, CDR2 SYGVNS. With 4 bases clipped from V and 5 bases from J, the junction kept 8 bases outside the gene matches. CDR3 length equals 15 residues.

This clonotype has a handful of counts. The genes are TRBV20-1 and TRBJ2-7, with D unresolved. The V end lost 3 bases, the J end lost 3 bases, and 15 bases lay between the germline ends. Per germline, CDR1 DFQATT and CDR2 SNEGSKA (reference sequence). This CDR3 has 14 residues. Here the CDR3 reads CSASYERSDYEQYF. The DNA of the CDR3 is TGCAGTGCTAGTTACGAACGGTCCGACTACGAGCAGTACTTC.

The genes are TRBV7-6 and TRBJ2-6, with D unresolved. V was pared by 2 bases and J by 4 bases, with 6 bases between. This CDR3 is built from 14 residues. Germline V gives CDR1 SGHVS, CDR2 FNYEAQ. The chain's CDR3 is CASSLKQGANVLTF. CDR3 in DNA: TGTGCCAGCAGCTTAAAACAGGGGGCCAACGTCCTGACTTTC.

The gene calls are TRBV2 and TRBJ1-3; the D is unclear. Germline V gene lookup returns CDR1 SNHLY and CDR2 FYNNEI. V was pared by 5 bases and J by 0 bases, with 11 bases between. The CDR3 totals 15 residues. The CDR3 spells CASSRRQISGNTIYF. CDR3 DNA sequence: TGTGCCAGCAGTAGGCGTCAGATCTCTGGAAACACCATATATTTT.

This clonotype has at least ten counts. The chain joins TRBV6-4 to TRBJ1-1; no definite D call. This CDR3 spans 13 amino acids. Germline CDR1 MRHNA, CDR2 SNTAGT. The V end lost 5 bases, the J end lost 1 base, and 8 bases lay between the germline ends. In DNA form, the CDR3 reads TGTGCCAGCAGTACCGAATCGAACACTGAAGCTTTCTTT. It encodes CASSTESNTEAFF.

V is TRBV29-1 and J is TRBJ2-6, with D perhaps TRBD1 (6 bases). This CDR3 has 14 residues. Trimming took off 6 bases at V and 0 bases at J, with 9 bases between the two ends. Per germline, CDR1 SQVTM and CDR2 ANQGSEA. CDR3 bases: TGCAGCGTAGTGGGGGCCTCTGGGGCCAACGTCCTGACTTTC. It is translated as CSVVGASGANVLTF.

This clonotype occurred once. The J gene is TRBJ2-5, the V gene TRBV7-3; TRBD2 agrees at 8 bases. Germline CDR1 reads SGHTA; CDR2 reads FQGTGA. The CDR3 has 16 amino acids. The ends lost 5 bases at V and 4 bases at J; junction bases unmatched: 12. The CDR3 here is CASSPRDFAGGETQYF. The CDR3 DNA is TGTGCCAGCAGCCCTAGGGATTTCGCGGGGGGAGAGACCCAGTACTTC. Full variable domain (outside the CDR3, taken from reference TRBV7-3 and TRBJ2-5): GAGVSQTPSNKVTEKGKYVELRCDPISGHTALYWYRQSLGQGPEFLIYFQGTGAADDSGLPNDRFFAVRPEGSVSTLKIQRTERGDSAVYLCASSPRDFAGGETQYFGPGTRLLVL.

This chain uses TRBV7-8 with TRBJ2-7; 7 bases match TRBD1. This CDR3 is built from 15 residues. Germline CDR1 is SGHVS and CDR2 is FQNEAQ. The V gene end was trimmed by 5 bases and the J gene end by 4 bases; junction bases not matched to a gene: 11. As DNA, the CDR3 is TGTGCCAGCAGCCAAGGCCGATGGGACAGTTACGAGCAGTACTTC. Translating gives CASSQGRWDSYEQYF.

The chain carries TRBV25-1 and TRBJ1-4, with TRBD1 matching 10 bases. J lost 2 bases, V lost 10 bases, and 13 bases had no gene match. Germline values: CDR1 MGHDK, CDR2 SYGVNS. The CDR3 is 17 residues long. CDR3 amino acids: CATRDRGRVATNEKLFF. The DNA of the CDR3 is TGTGCCACCCGGGACAGGGGTCGTGTAGCGACTAATGAAAAACTGTTTTTT.

The table lists this clonotype with a count of one. One junction end does not reproduce the germline sequence, and a read error may be involved. This sequence joins TRBV12-3 or TRBV12-4 and TRBJ2-5, with D uncertain. This CDR3 region has 13 residues. As DNA, the CDR3 is TGTGCCAGCAGTTTCGATTTGGAAGAGACCCGGTACTTC. This sequence encodes CASSFDLEETRYF.